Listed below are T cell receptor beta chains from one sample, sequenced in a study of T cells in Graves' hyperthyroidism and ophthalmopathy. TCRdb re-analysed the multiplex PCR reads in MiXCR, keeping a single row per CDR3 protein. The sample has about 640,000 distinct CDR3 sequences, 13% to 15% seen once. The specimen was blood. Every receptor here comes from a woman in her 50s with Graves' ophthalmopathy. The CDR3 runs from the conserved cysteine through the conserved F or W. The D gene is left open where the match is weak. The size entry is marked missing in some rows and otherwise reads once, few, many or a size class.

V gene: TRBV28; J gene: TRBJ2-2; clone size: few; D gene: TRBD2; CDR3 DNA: TGTGCCAGCAACCCGCCGGGACTAGCGGGTCCCGGGGAGCTGTTTTTT; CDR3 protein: CASNPPGLAGPGELFF
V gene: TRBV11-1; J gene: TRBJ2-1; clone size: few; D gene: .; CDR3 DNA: TGTGCCAGCAGCTTAGGAGAGACAGCCGGGACCAAGGAGTTCTTC; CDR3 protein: CASSLGETAGTKEFF
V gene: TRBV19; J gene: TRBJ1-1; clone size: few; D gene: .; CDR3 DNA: TGTGCCAGTACAGACGGCTCCTTGGGGGTCACTGAAGCTTTCTTT; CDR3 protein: CASTDGSLGVTEAFF
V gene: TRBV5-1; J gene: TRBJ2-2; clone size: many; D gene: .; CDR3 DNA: TGCGCCAGCAGCTTGGTGGAGGGAGACACCGGGGAGCTGTTTTTT; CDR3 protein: CASSLVEGDTGELFF
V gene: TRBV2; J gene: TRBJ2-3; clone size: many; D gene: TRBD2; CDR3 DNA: TGTGCCAGCAGTGAAGCATGGACTAGCGGGAGAATTTCAGATACGCAGTATTTT; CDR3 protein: CASSEAWTSGRISDTQYF
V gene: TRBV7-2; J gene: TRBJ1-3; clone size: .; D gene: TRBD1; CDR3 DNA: TGTGCCAGCAGCTCTAAGACAGGGGGGAACACCATATATTTT; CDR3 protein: CASSSKTGGNTIYF
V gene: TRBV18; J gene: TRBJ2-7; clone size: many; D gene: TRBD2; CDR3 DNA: TGTGCCAGCTCACCTCCCACTAGCGGGCCCCTCTACGAGCAGTACTTC; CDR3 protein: CASSPPTSGPLYEQYF
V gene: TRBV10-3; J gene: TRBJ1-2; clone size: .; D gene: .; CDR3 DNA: TGTGCCATCAGGTTTAAGACAGTGGGATCGGGTGGCTACACCTTC; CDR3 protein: CAIRFKTVGSGGYTF
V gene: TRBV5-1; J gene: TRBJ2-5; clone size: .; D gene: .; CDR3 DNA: TGCGCCAGCAGCTTAAGAGGCGGGTACCAAGAGACCCAGTACTTC; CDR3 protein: CASSLRGGYQETQYF
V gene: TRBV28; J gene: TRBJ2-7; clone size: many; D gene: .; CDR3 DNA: TGTGCCAGCAGTTTGGTGACGTCCTCCTACGAGCAGTACTTC; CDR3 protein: CASSLVTSSYEQYF
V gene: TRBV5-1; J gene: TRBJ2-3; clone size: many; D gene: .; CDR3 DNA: TGCGCCAGCAGCCAGGACCCCAGTGGCACAGATACGCAGTATTTT; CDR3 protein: CASSQDPSGTDTQYF
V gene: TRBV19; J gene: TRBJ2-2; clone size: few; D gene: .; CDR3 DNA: TGTGCCAGTAGTGTCACACAGGGAGCAGGGGAGCTGTTTTTT; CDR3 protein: CASSVTQGAGELFF
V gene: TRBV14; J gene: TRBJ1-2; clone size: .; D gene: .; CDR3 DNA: TGTGCCAGCAGCCAAGAACAGGGAGCTGGCTACACCTTC; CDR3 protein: CASSQEQGAGYTF
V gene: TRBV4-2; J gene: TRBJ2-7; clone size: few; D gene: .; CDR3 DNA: TGTGCCAGCAGCCAAGATCGTAATGGGGATCGGTACGAGCAGTACTTC; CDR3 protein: CASSQDRNGDRYEQYF
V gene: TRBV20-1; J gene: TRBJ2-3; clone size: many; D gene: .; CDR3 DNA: TGCAGTGCTAGAGATAGGGTACCAAGCACAGATACGCAGTATTTT; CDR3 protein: CSARDRVPSTDTQYF
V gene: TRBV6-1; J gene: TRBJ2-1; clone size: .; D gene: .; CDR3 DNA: TGTGCCAGCAGAGAGCGGAGCTCCTACAATGAGCAGTTCTTC; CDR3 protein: CASRERSSYNEQFF
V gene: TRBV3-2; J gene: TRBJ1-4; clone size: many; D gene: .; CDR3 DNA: TGTGCCAGCAGCAAGGGGGGCAGGGGAAATGAAAAACTGTTTTTT; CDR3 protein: CASSKGGRGNEKLFF
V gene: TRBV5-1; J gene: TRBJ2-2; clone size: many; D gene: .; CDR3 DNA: TGCGCCAGCAGCTTGGATGTGGGTGACACCGGGGAGCTGTTTTTT; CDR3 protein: CASSLDVGDTGELFF
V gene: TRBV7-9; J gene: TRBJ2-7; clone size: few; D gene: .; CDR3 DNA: TGTGCCAGCAGCTTAACTTTAGGGACAGCGGGCTACGAGCAGTACTTC; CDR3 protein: CASSLTLGTAGYEQYF
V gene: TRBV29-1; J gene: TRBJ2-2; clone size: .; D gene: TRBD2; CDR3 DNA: TGCAGCGTTGTCGTGAGGGAGGCTAGCGGGAATCCCGGGGAGCTGTTTTTT; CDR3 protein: CSVVVREASGNPGELFF
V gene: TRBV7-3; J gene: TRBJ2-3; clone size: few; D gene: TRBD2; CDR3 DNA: TGTGCCAGCAGCCTCCAGGGTGGTAGCGGGAGTTGGAATACGCAGTATTTT; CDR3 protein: CASSLQGGSGSWNTQYF
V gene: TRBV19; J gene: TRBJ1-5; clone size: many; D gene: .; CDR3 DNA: TGTGCCAGTAATAACAGGCTCTATAGCAATCAGCCCCAGCATTTT; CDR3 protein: CASNNRLYSNQPQHF
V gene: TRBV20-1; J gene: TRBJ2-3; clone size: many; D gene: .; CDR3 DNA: TGCAGTGCTAGAAAGGGGCTAGCACCTAGCACAGATACGCAGTATTTT; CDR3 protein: CSARKGLAPSTDTQYF
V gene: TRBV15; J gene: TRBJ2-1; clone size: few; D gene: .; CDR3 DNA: TGTGCCACCAGCAGAGAAATTTTTCGAGGTAATGAGCAGTTCTTC; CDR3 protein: CATSREIFRGNEQFF
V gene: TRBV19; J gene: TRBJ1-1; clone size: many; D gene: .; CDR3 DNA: TGTGCCAGTATGGCGGGACGCATCCACGGCACTGAAGCTTTCTTT; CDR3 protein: CASMAGRIHGTEAFF
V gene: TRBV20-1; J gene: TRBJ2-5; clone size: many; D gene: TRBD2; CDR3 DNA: TGCAGTGCCGCCGGGACTAGCGGGAGTCAGACCCAGTACTTC; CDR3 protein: CSAAGTSGSQTQYF
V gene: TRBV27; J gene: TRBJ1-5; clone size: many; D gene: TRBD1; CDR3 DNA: TGTGCCAGCAGTTCCGGGACAGGTTACAATCAGCCCCAGCATTTT; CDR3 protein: CASSSGTGYNQPQHF
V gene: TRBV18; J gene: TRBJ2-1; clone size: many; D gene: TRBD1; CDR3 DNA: TGTGCCAGCTCACCCAGAACAGGGGGTGACAATGAGCAGTTCTTC; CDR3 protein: CASSPRTGGDNEQFF
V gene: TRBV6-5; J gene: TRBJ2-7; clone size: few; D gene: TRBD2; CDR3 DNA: TGTGCCAGCAGTTACCGGGACTATCCAACCTACGAGCAGTACTTC; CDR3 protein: CASSYRDYPTYEQYF
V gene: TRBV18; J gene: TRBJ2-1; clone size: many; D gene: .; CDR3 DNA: TGTGCCAGCAGTCCCCCAGGGGCCTACAATGAGCAGTTCTTC; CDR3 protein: CASSPPGAYNEQFF
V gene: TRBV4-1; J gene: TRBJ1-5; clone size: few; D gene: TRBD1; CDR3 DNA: TGCGCCAGCAGCCAAGTTATCGCCCGACAGGGGGATCAGCCCCAGCATTTT; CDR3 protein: CASSQVIARQGDQPQHF
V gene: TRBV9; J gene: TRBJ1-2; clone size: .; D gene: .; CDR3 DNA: TGTGCCAGCAGCTCAGTAACCTCCTACTATGGCTACACCTTC; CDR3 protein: CASSSVTSYYGYTF
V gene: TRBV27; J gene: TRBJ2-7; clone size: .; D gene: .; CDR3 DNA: TGTGCCAGCAGAACAGGACAGGGGACTAGGTACGAGCAGTACTTC; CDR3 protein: CASRTGQGTRYEQYF
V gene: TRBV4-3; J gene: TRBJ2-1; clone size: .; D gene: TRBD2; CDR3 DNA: TGCGCCAGCAGCCAACAAACTAGCCCTTTTAGCGGGGACCATAAGTTCTTC; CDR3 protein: CASSQQTSPFSGDHKFF
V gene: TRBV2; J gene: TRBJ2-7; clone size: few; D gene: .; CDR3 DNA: TGTGCCAGCAGGAAGGAGGGACCCTCCTACGAGCAGTACTTC; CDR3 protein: CASRKEGPSYEQYF
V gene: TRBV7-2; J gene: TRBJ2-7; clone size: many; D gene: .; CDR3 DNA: TGTGCCAGCAGCCCCCTTTGGAACTCCTACGAGCAGTACTTC; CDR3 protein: CASSPLWNSYEQYF
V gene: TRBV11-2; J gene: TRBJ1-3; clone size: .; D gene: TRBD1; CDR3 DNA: TGTGCCAGCAGCTTAGATACCGACAGGGAAGTCTCTGGAAACACCATATATTTT; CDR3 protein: CASSLDTDREVSGNTIYF
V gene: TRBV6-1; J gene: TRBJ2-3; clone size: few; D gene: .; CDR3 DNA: TGTGCCAGCAGTCGCAACCCCAGGACAGTAACTAGCACAGATACGCAGTATTTT; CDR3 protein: CASSRNPRTVTSTDTQYF
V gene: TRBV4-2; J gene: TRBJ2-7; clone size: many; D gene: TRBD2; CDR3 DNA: TGTGCCAGCAGCCAAGGCGGGGGACCCTCCGAGCAGTACTTC; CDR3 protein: CASSQGGGPSEQYF
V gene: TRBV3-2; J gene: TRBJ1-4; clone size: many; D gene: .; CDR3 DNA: TGTGCCAGCAGCCAAGATTCGGGAGCGGGGGAAAAACTGTTTTTT; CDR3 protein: CASSQDSGAGEKLFF
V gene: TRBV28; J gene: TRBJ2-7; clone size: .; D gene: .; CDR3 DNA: TGTGCCAGCAGAGAAGGCGCGCAGTATGGGGGCTACGAGCAGTACTTC; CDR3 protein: CASREGAQYGGYEQYF
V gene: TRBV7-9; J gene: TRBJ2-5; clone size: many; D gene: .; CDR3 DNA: TGTGCCAGCAGCTTAGTTGTGGGGATGCAAGAGACCCAGTACTTC; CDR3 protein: CASSLVVGMQETQYF
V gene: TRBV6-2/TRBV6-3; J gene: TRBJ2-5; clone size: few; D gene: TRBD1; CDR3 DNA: TGTGCCAGCAGTTACTCCGAATGGACAGGGGGAGGAGAGACCCAGTACTTC; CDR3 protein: CASSYSEWTGGGETQYF
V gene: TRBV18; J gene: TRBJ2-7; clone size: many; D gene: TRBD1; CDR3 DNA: TGTGCCAGCTCACGTGGACAGGGCGTTATCTACGAGCAGTACTTC; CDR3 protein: CASSRGQGVIYEQYF
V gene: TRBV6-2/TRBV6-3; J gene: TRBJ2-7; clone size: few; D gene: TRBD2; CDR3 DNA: TGTGCCAGCAGAACCATGAGGGGACTATGGCACGAGCAGTACTTC; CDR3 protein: CASRTMRGLWHEQYF
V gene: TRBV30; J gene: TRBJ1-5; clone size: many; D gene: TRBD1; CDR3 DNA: TGTGCCTGTACAGGGGACGGGGGTAATCAGCCCCAGCATTTT; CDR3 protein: CACTGDGGNQPQHF
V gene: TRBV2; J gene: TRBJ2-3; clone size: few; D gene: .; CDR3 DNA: TGTGCCAGCATTCAGGGGCTTGGTACAGATACGCAGTATTTT; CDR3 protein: CASIQGLGTDTQYF